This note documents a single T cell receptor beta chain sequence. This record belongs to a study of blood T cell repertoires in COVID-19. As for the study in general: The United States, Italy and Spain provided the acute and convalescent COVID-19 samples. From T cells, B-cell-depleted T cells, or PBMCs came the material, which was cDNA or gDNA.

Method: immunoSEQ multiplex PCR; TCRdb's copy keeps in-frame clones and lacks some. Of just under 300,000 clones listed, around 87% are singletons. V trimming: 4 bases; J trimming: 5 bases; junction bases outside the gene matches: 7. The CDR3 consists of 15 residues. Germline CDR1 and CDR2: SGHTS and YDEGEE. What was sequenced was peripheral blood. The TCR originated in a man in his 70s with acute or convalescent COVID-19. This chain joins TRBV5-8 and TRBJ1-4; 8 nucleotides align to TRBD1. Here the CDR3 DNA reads TGTGCCAGCAGCCGAAAGGGACAGGCAAATGAAAAACTGTTTTTT. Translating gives CASSRKGQANEKLFF.